The 29 T cell receptor beta chains given below trace back to one sample, sequenced in a study of blood T cell repertoires in COVID-19. Data came from immunoSEQ multiplex PCR; TCRdb stores just in-frame clones and leaves some out. In the table there are 250,000 or so clones, approximately 83% of which are singletons. The specimen was PBMCs or T cells enriched from blood (not recorded which). All receptors come from a middle-aged woman who had been exposed to COVID-19.

The chain employs TRBV6-5 and TRBJ1-5; 9 bases align to TRBD1. This CDR3 is built from 15 residues. J lost 4 bases, V lost 6 bases, and 7 bases had no gene match. Germline V gene data show CDR1 as MNHEY and CDR2 as SVGAGI. The DNA for the CDR3 is TGTGCCAGCAGCTGGGGACAGGGCCTAAATCAGCCCCAGCATTTT. The encoded protein is CASSWGQGLNQPQHF.

The chain uses TRBV7-2 and TRBJ2-3; D is perhaps TRBD1 (8 bases). The CDR3 loop spans 16 amino acids. Germline CDR1 and CDR2: SGHTA and FQGNSA. V was shortened by 5 bases and J by 0 bases, with 15 bases between the two germline ends. CDR3 region: CASSEQGGYSTDTQYF. The CDR3 DNA sequence: TGTGCCAGCAGCGAACAGGGGGGGTATAGCACAGATACGCAGTATTTT.

CDR3 sequence: CASSLGLAGRGELFF. The CDR3 nucleotides are TGTGCCAGCAGCCTCGGACTAGCGGGCCGAGGGGAGCTGTTTTTT. V and J are TRBV7-2 and TRBJ2-2; 11 nucleotides align to TRBD2. The germline CDR1 and CDR2 sequences are SGHTA and FQGNSA. This CDR3 is 15 amino acids long. The V and J ends lost 5 bases and 8 bases, in that order; junction bases with no gene match: 7.

This chain uses TRBV7-2 with TRBJ1-2; tentative D call: TRBD1 (5 bases). In germline, CDR1 is SGHTA, CDR2 FQGNSA. V lost 5 bases to trimming and J lost 7 bases, with 20 bases between them. The CDR3 loop spans 15 amino acids. The CDR3 sequence: CASSRIQGGLFGYTF. CDR3 DNA sequence: TGTGCCAGCAGCCGGATTCAGGGAGGGTTGTTTGGCTACACCTTC. Based on the CDR3 plus reference TRBV7-2 and TRBJ1-2, the full variable domain is GAGVSQSPSNKVTEKGKDVELRCDPISGHTALYWYRQSLGQGLEFLIYFQGNSAPDKSGLPSDRFSAERTGGSVSTLTIQRTQQEDSAVYLCASSRIQGGLFGYTFGSGTRLTVV.

The chain combines TRBV27 with TRBJ2-2, with D tentatively TRBD1 (6 bases). Per the germline V gene, CDR1 is MNHEY and CDR2 is SMNVEV (reference sequence). The V gene lost 5 bases and the J gene lost 3 bases, with 16 bases spanning the gap. This CDR3 region has 16 residues. CDR3 bases: TGTGCCAGCAGTGCCCACCGGGACACATACACCGGGGAGCTGTTTTTT. Translated, it gives CASSAHRDTYTGELFF.

A word on this clone: This may stem from a read error, because a much larger clone lies one nucleotide away. Additional DNA sequences in this sample encode the identical CDR3. The rearrangement links TRBV7-8 to TRBJ1-3; a possible D gene is TRBD1 (6 bases). The CDR3 runs 14 residues. V was shortened by 5 bases and J by 1 base, with 9 bases between the two germline ends. From germline, CDR1 is SGHVS and CDR2 FQNEAQ. The CDR3 reads CASSPQGSGNTIYF. The CDR3, as DNA: TGTGCCAGCAGCCCGCAGGGGTCTGGAAACACCATATATTTT.

This clone showed up just a few times. The chain has TRBV7-2 and TRBJ1-4; D is unclear. The germline V gene has CDR1 SGHTA and CDR2 FQGNSA. The V end lost 5 bases, the J end lost 0 bases, and 4 bases lay between the germline ends. This CDR3 comprises 13 residues. CDR3 protein: CASSRATNEKLFF. As DNA, the CDR3 is TGTGCCAGCAGCCGCGCAACTAATGAAAAACTGTTTTTT.

This clone has a handful of counts. The V gene is TRBV3-1 (or the pseudogene TRBV3-2), the J gene TRBJ2-1, with 8 positions matching TRBD1. There are 19 residues in the CDR3. Germline V gene sequence: CDR1 LGHDT, CDR2 YNNKEL (reference sequence). V lost 0 bases, J lost 4 bases, and 14 bases stayed unmatched. The CDR3: CASSQDLFWTGTGYNEQFF. The CDR3 coding sequence is TGTGCCAGCAGCCAAGATCTCTTCTGGACAGGGACTGGATACAATGAGCAGTTCTTC.

This chain uses TRBV7-3 with TRBJ2-1; 8 nucleotides align to TRBD2. V lost 6 bases and J lost 2; bases outside the gene matches: 21. Germline V CDR1 and CDR2: SGHTA, FQGTGA. The CDR3 contains 20 residues. This CDR3 reads CASSFVGFAQAGGTYNEQFF. CDR3 DNA sequence: TGTGCCAGCAGTTTCGTCGGCTTTGCCCAGGCGGGGGGTACCTACAATGAGCAGTTCTTC.

The chain employs TRBV4-3 and TRBJ1-1; no reliable D call. Germline-derived CDR1 and CDR2 are LGHNA and YSLEER. The length of the CDR3 is 14 residues. Trimming removed 0 bases from V and 10 bases from J, with 15 bases in between. For the CDR3, the DNA is TGCGCCAGCAGCCAAGATTCGGCAGCCCCGGGAGCTTTCTTT. This translates into CASSQDSAAPGAFF.

This sequence joins TRBV15 and TRBJ2-3, with TRBD2 matching 8 bases. The germline V gene has CDR1 LNHNV and CDR2 YYDKDF (reference sequence). V lost 3 bases to trimming and J lost 3 bases; unmatched junction nucleotides: 2. The CDR3 extends over 14 amino acids. DNA for the CDR3: TGTGCCACCAGCAGGGGACTAGAGACAGATACGCAGTATTTT. It yields the protein CATSRGLETDTQYF.

The CDR3 region is CASSWQGGGTEAFF. For the CDR3, the DNA is TGTGCCAGCAGTTGGCAGGGCGGGGGGACTGAAGCTTTCTTT. The chain has TRBV6-4 and TRBJ1-1, with a tentative D call TRBD1 (5 bases). The V end was cut by 5 bases, the J end by 5 bases, with 15 bases between. Germline V gene lookup returns CDR1 MRHNA and CDR2 SNTAGT. This CDR3 has 14 amino acids.

The chain couples TRBV5-8 to TRBJ2-2, with a tentative D call TRBD2 (6 bases). The germline gives CDR1 SGHTS, CDR2 YDEGEE. V was clipped by 4 bases and J by 6 bases, with 10 bases between them. CDR3 length: 13 residues. CDR3 coding DNA: TGTGCCAGCAGCGCAAGACTAGCCGGGGAGCTGTTTTTT. It encodes CASSARLAGELFF.

V and J are TRBV6-5 and TRBJ2-7, with 8 bases identical to TRBD2. Per the germline V gene, CDR1 is MNHEY and CDR2 is SVGAGI. The CDR3 extends over 15 amino acids. V shed 7 bases and J 2 bases; nucleotides not matched to a gene: 10. The CDR3 protein is CASKGGVGLAYEQYF. CDR3 DNA sequence: TGTGCCAGCAAAGGAGGAGTGGGACTAGCCTACGAGCAGTACTTC.

The chain is built from TRBV10-3 and TRBJ1-1; 12 nucleotides agree with TRBD1. Germline V lookup: CDR1 ENHRY, CDR2 SYGVKD. V was pared by 8 bases and J by 1 base, with 20 bases of the junction left unmatched. The CDR3 is 20 amino acids. This CDR3 reads CAIGMGQGARGSSRNTEAFF. CDR3 coding DNA: TGTGCCATCGGGATGGGACAGGGGGCTCGCGGCTCAAGTAGGAACACTGAAGCTTTCTTT.

This chain connects TRBV15 to TRBJ1-1; 9 nucleotides agree with TRBD1. Germline trimming cut 0 bases from V and 5 bases from J; bases unmatched to any gene: 4. In germline, CDR1 is LNHNV, CDR2 YYDKDF (reference sequence). The CDR3 sequence is 15 residues long. The CDR3 here is CATSRDRQGGTEAFF. The CDR3 DNA reads as TGTGCCACCAGCAGAGATCGACAGGGGGGGACTGAAGCTTTCTTT.

The rearrangement joins TRBV4-2 to TRBJ2-5; 9 nucleotides align to TRBD1. Germline CDR1 and CDR2: LGHNA and YNFKEQ. CDR3 length: 13 amino acids. V was pared by 6 bases and J by 4 bases, with 3 bases of the junction left unmatched. CDR3 nucleotide sequence: TGTGCCAGCAGACAGACAGGGGGAGAGACCCAGTACTTC. Its translation: CASRQTGGETQYF.

The chain links TRBV7-2 to TRBJ2-1; 10 positions agree with TRBD1. Germline V gives CDR1 SGHTA, CDR2 FQGNSA. The length of the CDR3 is 15 residues. V lost 5 bases, J lost 5 bases, and 6 bases stayed unmatched. The CDR3 region is CASSRDRGLHNEQFF. DNA of the CDR3: TGTGCCAGCAGCCGTGACAGGGGGCTCCACAATGAGCAGTTCTTC.

J is TRBJ2-4 and V is TRBV11-2; 7 bases agree with TRBD1. The CDR3 length is 14 residues. Germline V gene sequence: CDR1 SGHAT, CDR2 FQNNGV. The ends lost 4 bases at V and 4 bases at J; junction bases unmatched: 4. The CDR3 region is CASSSNRGKNIQYF. Here the CDR3 DNA reads TGTGCCAGCAGCTCAAACAGGGGAAAAAACATTCAGTACTTC. Supplemented by reference TRBV11-2 and TRBJ2-4, the full variable domain reads EAGVAQSPRYKIIEKRQSVAFWCNPISGHATLYWYQQILGQGPKLLIQFQNNGVVDDSQLPKDRFSAERLKGVDSTLKIQPAKLEDSAVYLCASSSNRGKNIQYFGAGTRLSVL.

The chain carries TRBV5-1 and TRBJ1-5; tentatively, D is TRBD1 (6 bases). Trimming stripped 4 bases from V and 2 bases from J, with 10 bases between. The CDR3 totals 14 residues. Germline lookup yields CDR1 SGHRS and CDR2 YFSETQ. For the CDR3, the DNA is TGCGCCAGCAGCCCGACAGGCCGCAATCAGCCCCAGCATTTT. Its translation is CASSPTGRNQPQHF.

J is TRBJ1-1 and V is TRBV9; no definite D call. CDR3 length: 15 residues. Germline CDR1 reads SGDLS; CDR2 reads YYNGEE. Trimming stripped 3 bases from V and 2 bases from J, with 14 bases between. The CDR3 sequence: CASSARGLGNTEAFF. CDR3 nucleotide sequence: TGTGCCAGCAGCGCCCGCGGCCTAGGCAACACTGAAGCTTTCTTT.

The rearrangement uses TRBV19 and TRBJ2-7, with 7 bases matching TRBD1. Germline V lookup: CDR1 LNHDA, CDR2 SQIVND (reference sequence). V lost 5 bases and J lost 3; bases outside the gene matches: 7. The CDR3 has 14 amino acids. The CDR3 reads CASSPGTDLYEQYF. Written as DNA, the CDR3 is TGTGCCAGTAGTCCGGGGACAGACCTCTACGAGCAGTACTTC. The entire variable domain, with the rest obtained from reference TRBV19 and TRBJ2-7, is as follows: DGGITQSPKYLFRKEGQNVTLSCEQNLNHDAMYWYRQDPGQGLRLIYYSQIVNDFQKGDIAEGYSVSREKKESFPLTVTSAQKNPTAFYLCASSPGTDLYEQYFGPGTRLTVT.

At least ten counts were recorded for this clone. This CDR3 is CASSPVGQGNTEAFF. DNA of the CDR3: TGTGCCAGCAGCCCGGTGGGACAGGGGAACACTGAAGCTTTCTTT. The chain uses TRBV7-9 and TRBJ1-1, with 9 positions matching TRBD1. CDR3 length: 15 amino acids. V dropped 5 bases and J dropped 1; count of bases not matched to a gene: 5. CDR1 SEHNR and CDR2 FQNEAQ come from the germline V gene (reference sequence).

CDR3 amino acids: CASSDQRGASYNEQFF. CDR3 sequence (DNA): TGTGCCAGCAGCGACCAGCGGGGGGCGTCCTACAATGAGCAGTTCTTC. The rearrangement links TRBV5-4 to TRBJ2-1; TRBD2 agrees at 9 bases. Germline assignment: CDR1 SGHNT and CDR2 YYREEE (reference sequence). The CDR3 consists of 16 residues. Losses at the gene ends were 4 bases for V and 1 base for J; bases not matched to a gene: 6.

The rearrangement uses TRBV15 and TRBJ1-5, with unresolved D. In germline, CDR1 is LNHNV, CDR2 YYDKDF (reference sequence). The V end was cut by 0 bases, the J end by 2 bases, with 5 bases between. This CDR3 comprises 14 residues. The CDR3 bases are TGTGCCACCAGCAGAGATCTAGGCAATCAGCCCCAGCATTTT. Its translation: CATSRDLGNQPQHF. The whole variable domain, remainder taken from reference TRBV15 and TRBJ1-5, is DAMVIQNPRYQVTQFGKPVTLSCSQTLNHNVMYWYQQKSSQAPKLLFHYYDKDFNNEADTPDNFQSRRPNTSFCFLDIRSPGLGDTAMYLCATSRDLGNQPQHFGDGTRLSIL.

This clone has only a few counts. The J gene is TRBJ1-2, the V gene TRBV2; perhaps TRBD1 as D (6 bases). V was trimmed by 2 bases and J by 6 bases, leaving 13 bases between them. The CDR3 sequence is 14 residues long. Germline V gives CDR1 SNHLY, CDR2 FYNNEI. The CDR3 loop is CASSEPRGRDGYTF. The CDR3 DNA is TGTGCCAGCAGTGAACCCAGGGGAAGGGATGGCTACACCTTC.

In this sample, this clone turned up a few times. The V and J genes are TRBV11-2 and TRBJ2-2, with 7 bases matching TRBD1. The CDR3 loop spans 14 amino acids. Germline V gives CDR1 SGHAT, CDR2 FQNNGV. With V trimmed by 5 bases and J by 4 bases, 4 bases remained unmatched. The CDR3 loop is CASSEQGPTGELFF. The DNA for the CDR3 is TGTGCCAGCAGCGAACAGGGGCCCACCGGGGAGCTGTTTTTT.

This rearrangement joins TRBV7-8 to TRBJ1-3; a weak D match, TRBD1 (6 bases). V shed 5 bases and J shed 2 bases, with 13 bases lying between them. There are 15 residues in the CDR3. CDR1 SGHVS and CDR2 FQNEAQ come from the germline V gene. DNA of the CDR3: TGTGCCAGCAGCCAGAGGGGGGGGGCTGGAAACACCATATATTTT. Protein product: CASSQRGGAGNTIYF.

The genes are TRBV30 and TRBJ1-6, with TRBD1 matching over 8 bases. This CDR3 is built from 19 residues. From germline, CDR1 is GTSNPN and CDR2 SVGIG (reference sequence). The junction had 18 bases not matched to a gene; V was cut back by 1 base and J by 7 bases. CDR3 bases: TGTGCCTGGAGTGGACAGGGGCGCGGGGGACGGATAAGGAATTCACCCCTCCACTTT. Translating gives CAWSGQGRGGRIRNSPLHF.